A single sample is the source of the 12 T cell receptor beta chains below, sequenced in a study of monozygotic twins with inflammatory bowel disease. One entry per CDR3 protein, without DNA, is what TCRdb gives after re-calling the 5' RACE reads. This sample's table reports around 410,000 distinct CDR3 sequences. Input material: blood. These receptors came from a human donor with ulcerative colitis or Crohn's disease, or a healthy co-twin of an affected twin (not recorded which).

The chain is built from TRBV20-1 and TRBJ2-3; TCRdb selects TRBD1, and the lack of DNA leaves this call unchecked. CDR3 length equals 13 residues. Germline V gives CDR1 DFQATT, CDR2 SNEGSKA (reference sequence). The CDR3: CSGLGRGGDTQYF.

The J gene is TRBJ2-3, the V gene TRBV10-2; absent DNA, TCRdb's TRBD2 call cannot be checked. The CDR3 sequence is 18 residues long. Germline CDR1 is WSHSY and CDR2 is SAAADI. CDR3 loop: CASSDFLGLAGGTDTQYF.

The rearrangement uses TRBV6-5 and TRBJ1-1; TCRdb's D gene call, TRBD1, goes unchecked for lack of DNA. The CDR3 runs 14 residues. From germline, CDR1 is MNHEY and CDR2 SVGAGI. The CDR3 region is CASSFRGGNTEAFF.

The V and J genes are TRBV27 and TRBJ2-3; TCRdb reports TRBD2, a call that lacks DNA to check it against. Looked up from germline, CDR1 is MNHEY and CDR2 is SMNVEV (reference sequence). The CDR3 runs 15 residues. The CDR3 sequence is CASSSAGGRTDTQYF.

The CDR3 sequence: CAIRGRGYEQYF. The V call is TRBV10-3, the J call TRBJ2-7; TCRdb lists TRBD1, though no DNA is available to test this call. The CDR3 has 12 amino acids. Germline values: CDR1 ENHRY, CDR2 SYGVKD.

The genes are TRBV13 and TRBJ1-1; TCRdb's assignment of TRBD1 cannot be checked, as there is no DNA. Germline CDR1 and CDR2: PRHDT and FYEKMQ (reference sequence). The CDR3 has 17 residues. CDR3 sequence: CASSLSARGGWNTEAFF.

The genes are TRBV25-1 and TRBJ2-5; TCRdb's D call of TRBD2 is untestable without DNA. CDR3 length: 15 residues. Germline V gene data show CDR1 as MGHDK and CDR2 as SYGVNS. The CDR3 sequence: CASSAAGGLGKTQYF.

The V and J genes are TRBV12-3 or TRBV12-4 and TRBJ2-5; TCRdb's assignment of TRBD1 cannot be checked, as there is no DNA. The CDR3 consists of 14 residues. CDR3 protein: CASSKSGPGETQYF.

J is TRBJ2-3 and V is TRBV12-3 or TRBV12-4. The CDR3 length is 12 residues. The CDR3 sequence: CASSLAQYTQYF.

The rearrangement links TRBV7-7 to TRBJ2-5; checking the TCRdb D call of TRBD1 is not possible without DNA. From germline, CDR1 is SSHAT and CDR2 FNYEAQ (reference sequence). The CDR3 is 14 amino acids. This CDR3 reads CASSFNRAGETQYF.

The rearrangement joins TRBV5-4 to TRBJ2-7; the TRBD2 assignment by TCRdb is unverifiable without DNA. The germline CDR1 and CDR2 sequences are SGHNT and YYREEE (reference sequence). The CDR3 loop spans 14 amino acids. CDR3 residues: CASSLELAAYEQYF.

The rearrangement joins TRBV6-1 to TRBJ2-3; TCRdb returns TRBD2, unconfirmable since there is no DNA. Germline V gene data show CDR1 as MNHNS and CDR2 as SASEGT. This CDR3 is 15 amino acids long. The CDR3 region is CASSGLAGGADTQYF.